This T cell receptor beta chain was documented in a study of blood T cell repertoires in COVID-19. Ages ranged from about 18 to 89 years, with residence in approximately 23 US areas. Which cohort a participant joined came from the clinical history participants gave. Germline CDR1 and CDR2: LGHDT and YNNKEL (reference sequence). The CDR3 is 14 residues long. V trimming: 8 bases; J trimming: 5 bases; junction bases outside the gene matches: 2. The assay was immunoSEQ multiplex PCR, and TCRdb's table has in-frame clones only and misses some. This sample has hundreds of thousands of clones, with around 91% found just once.

The clonotype originates from a man aged 25 to 40 who had recovered from COVID-19. The chain recombines TRBV3-1 (or the pseudogene TRBV3-2) with TRBJ2-5, with 16 positions matching TRBD2. Material for sequencing was PBMCs or T cells enriched from blood (not recorded which). CDR3 residues: CASRGLAGGETQYF. The CDR3 DNA reads as TGTGCCAGCCGGGGACTAGCGGGAGGGGAGACCCAGTACTTC.